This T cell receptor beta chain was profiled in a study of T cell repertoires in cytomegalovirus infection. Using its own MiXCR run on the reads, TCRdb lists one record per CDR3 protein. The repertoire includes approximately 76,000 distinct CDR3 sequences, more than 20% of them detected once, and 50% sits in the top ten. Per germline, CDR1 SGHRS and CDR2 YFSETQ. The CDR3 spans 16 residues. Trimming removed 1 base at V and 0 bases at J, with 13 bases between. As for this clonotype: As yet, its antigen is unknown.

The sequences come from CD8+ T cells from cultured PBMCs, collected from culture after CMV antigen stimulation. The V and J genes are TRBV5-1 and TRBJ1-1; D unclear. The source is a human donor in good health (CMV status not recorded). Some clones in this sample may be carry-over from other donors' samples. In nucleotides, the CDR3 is TGCGCCAGCAGCTTGCTGGCAGGCGAAATGAACACTGAAGCTTTCTTT. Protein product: CASSLLAGEMNTEAFF.